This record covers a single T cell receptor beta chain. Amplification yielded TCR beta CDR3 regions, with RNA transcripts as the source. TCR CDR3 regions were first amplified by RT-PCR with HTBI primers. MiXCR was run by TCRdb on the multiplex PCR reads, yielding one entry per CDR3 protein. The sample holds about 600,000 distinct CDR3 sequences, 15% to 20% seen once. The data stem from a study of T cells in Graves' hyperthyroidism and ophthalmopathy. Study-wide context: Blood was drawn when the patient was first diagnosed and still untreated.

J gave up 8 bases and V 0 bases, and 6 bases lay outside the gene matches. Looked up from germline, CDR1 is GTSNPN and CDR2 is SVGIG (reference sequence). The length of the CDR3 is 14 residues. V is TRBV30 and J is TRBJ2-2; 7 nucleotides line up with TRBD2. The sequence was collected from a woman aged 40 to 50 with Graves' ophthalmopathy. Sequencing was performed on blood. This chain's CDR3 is CAWSVLGLEGELFF. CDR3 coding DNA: TGTGCCTGGAGTGTACTTGGACTAGAGGGGGAGCTGTTTTTT.